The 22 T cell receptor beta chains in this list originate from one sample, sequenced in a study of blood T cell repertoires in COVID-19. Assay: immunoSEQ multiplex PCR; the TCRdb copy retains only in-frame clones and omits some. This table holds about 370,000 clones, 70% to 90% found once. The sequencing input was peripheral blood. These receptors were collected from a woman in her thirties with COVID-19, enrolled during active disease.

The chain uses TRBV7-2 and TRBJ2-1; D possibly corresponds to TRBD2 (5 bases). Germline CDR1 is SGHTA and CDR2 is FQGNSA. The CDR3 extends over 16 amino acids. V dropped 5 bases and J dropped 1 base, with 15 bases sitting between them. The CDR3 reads CASSPFTRPSYNEQFF. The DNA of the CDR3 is TGTGCCAGCAGCCCTTTTACTAGACCTTCCTACAATGAGCAGTTCTTC.

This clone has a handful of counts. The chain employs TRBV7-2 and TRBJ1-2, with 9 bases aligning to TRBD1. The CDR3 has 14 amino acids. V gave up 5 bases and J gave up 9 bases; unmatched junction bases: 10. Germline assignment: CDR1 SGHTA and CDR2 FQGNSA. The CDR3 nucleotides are TGTGCCAGCAGCCAGAGACAGGGGGAAACGAGCTACACCTTC. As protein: CASSQRQGETSYTF.

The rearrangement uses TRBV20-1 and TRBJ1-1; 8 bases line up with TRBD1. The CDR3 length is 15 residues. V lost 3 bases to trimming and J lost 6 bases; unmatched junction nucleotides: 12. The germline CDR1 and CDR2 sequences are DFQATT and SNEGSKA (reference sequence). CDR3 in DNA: TGCAGTGCTAGTCCCCAGGGGGCATCTTGGGCTGAAGCTTTCTTT. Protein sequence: CSASPQGASWAEAFF.

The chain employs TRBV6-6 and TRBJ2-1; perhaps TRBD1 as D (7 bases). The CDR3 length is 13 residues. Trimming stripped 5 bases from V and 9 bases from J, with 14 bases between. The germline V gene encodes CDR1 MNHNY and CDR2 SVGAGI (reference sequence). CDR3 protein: CASSPPQGGEQFF. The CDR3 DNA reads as TGTGCCAGCAGTCCCCCTCAGGGGGGTGAGCAGTTCTTC.

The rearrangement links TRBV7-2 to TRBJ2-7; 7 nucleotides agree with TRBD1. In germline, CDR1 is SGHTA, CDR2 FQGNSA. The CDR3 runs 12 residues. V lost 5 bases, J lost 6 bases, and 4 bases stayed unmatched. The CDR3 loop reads CASSPTGSEQYF. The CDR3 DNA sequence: TGTGCCAGCAGCCCGACAGGGTCCGAGCAGTACTTC.

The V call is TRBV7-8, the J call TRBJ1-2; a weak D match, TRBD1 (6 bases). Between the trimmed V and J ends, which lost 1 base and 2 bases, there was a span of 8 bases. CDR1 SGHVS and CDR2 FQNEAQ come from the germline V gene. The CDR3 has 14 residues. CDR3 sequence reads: CASSLGGQNYGYTF. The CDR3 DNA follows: TGTGCCAGCAGCTTAGGAGGACAGAACTATGGCTACACCTTC.

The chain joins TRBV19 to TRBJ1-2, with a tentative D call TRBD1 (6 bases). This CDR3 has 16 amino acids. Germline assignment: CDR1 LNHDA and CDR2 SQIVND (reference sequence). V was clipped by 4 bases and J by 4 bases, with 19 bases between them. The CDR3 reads CASSNWTVSSRYGYTF. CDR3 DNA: TGTGCCAGTAGTAACTGGACAGTGTCTTCCCGCTATGGCTACACCTTC.

The CDR3 DNA is TGTGCCAGCAGCCCAATGCCCGGGACTAGCGGCTACTACGAGCAGTACGTC. This translates into CASSPMPGTSGYYEQYV. The chain is built from TRBV11-2 and TRBJ2-7; 11 nucleotides match TRBD2. Germline loops: CDR1 SGHAT, CDR2 FQNNGV. V shed 5 bases, J shed 3 bases, and the junction held 12 bases outside the gene matches. CDR3 length: 17 residues.

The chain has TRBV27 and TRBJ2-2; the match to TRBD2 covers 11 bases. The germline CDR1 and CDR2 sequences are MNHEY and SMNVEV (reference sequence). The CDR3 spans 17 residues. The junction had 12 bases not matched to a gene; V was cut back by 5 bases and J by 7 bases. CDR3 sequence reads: CASSHLGLAARFGELFF. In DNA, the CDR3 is TGTGCCAGCAGTCACCTGGGACTAGCGGCCAGATTCGGGGAGCTGTTTTTT.

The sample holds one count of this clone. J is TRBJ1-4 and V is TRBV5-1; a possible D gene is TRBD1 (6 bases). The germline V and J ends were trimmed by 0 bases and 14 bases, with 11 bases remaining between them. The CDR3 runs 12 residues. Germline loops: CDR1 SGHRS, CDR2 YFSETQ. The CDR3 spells CASSLEGVSLFF. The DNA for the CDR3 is TGCGCCAGCAGCTTGGAGGGGGTATCGCTGTTTTTT.

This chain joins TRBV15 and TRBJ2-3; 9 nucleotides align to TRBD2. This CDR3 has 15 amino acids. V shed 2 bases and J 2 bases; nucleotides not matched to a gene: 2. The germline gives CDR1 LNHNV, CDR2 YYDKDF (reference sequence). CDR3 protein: CATSRLAGFTDTQYF. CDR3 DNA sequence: TGTGCCACCAGCAGACTAGCGGGGTTCACAGATACGCAGTATTTT.

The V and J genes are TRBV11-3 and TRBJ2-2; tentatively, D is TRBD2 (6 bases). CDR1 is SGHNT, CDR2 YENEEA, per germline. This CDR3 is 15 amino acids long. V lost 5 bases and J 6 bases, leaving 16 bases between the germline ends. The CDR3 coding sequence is TGTGCCAGCAGCCGGGGGACGGCAACACCCGGGGAGCTGTTTTTT. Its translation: CASSRGTATPGELFF.

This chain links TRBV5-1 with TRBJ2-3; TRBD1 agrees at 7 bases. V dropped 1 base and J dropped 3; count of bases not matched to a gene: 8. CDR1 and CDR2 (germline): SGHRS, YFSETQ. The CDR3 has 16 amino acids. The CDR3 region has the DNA TGCGCCAGCAGCTTGTATCCGACAGGGCAGACAGATACGCAGTATTTT. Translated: CASSLYPTGQTDTQYF.

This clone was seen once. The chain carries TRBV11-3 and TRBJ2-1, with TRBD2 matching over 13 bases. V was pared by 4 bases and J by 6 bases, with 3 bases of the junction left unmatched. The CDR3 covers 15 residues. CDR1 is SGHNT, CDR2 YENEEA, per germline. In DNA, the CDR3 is TGTGCCAGCAGCTCCTGGACTAGCGGGGGCAATGAGCAGTTCTTC. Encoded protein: CASSSWTSGGNEQFF.

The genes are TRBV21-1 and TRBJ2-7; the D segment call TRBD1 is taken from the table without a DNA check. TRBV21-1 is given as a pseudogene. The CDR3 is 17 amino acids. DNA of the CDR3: TGTGCCAGCAGCAAAGTGTATCCCGGACAGGGGGCCTACGAGCAGTACGTC. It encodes CASSKVYPGQGAYEQYV.

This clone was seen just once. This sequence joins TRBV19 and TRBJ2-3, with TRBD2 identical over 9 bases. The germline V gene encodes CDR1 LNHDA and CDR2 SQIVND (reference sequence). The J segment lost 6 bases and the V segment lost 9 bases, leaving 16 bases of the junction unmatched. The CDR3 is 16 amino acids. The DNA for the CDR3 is TGTGCCAGCGCAACCTTGAGCGGGGGGCCCCGGGATACGCAGTATTTT. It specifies CASATLSGGPRDTQYF.

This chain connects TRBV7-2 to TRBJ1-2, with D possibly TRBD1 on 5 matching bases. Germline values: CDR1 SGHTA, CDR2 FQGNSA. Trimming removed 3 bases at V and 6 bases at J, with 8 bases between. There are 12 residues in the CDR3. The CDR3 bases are TGTGCCAGCAGCTTCCGGGGGGATGGCTACACCTTC. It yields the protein CASSFRGDGYTF.

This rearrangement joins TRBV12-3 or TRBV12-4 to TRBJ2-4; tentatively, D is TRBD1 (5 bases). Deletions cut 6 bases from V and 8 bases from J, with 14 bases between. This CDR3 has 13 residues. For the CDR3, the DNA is TGTGCCAGCAGGGCAGGGTTCTCGGACATTCAGTACTTC. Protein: CASRAGFSDIQYF.

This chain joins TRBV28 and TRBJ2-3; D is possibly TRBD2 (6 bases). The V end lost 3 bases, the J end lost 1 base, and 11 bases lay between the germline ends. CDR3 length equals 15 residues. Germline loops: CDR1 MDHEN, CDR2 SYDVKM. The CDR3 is CASSLGGIGTDTQYF. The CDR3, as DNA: TGTGCCAGCAGTTTGGGCGGGATCGGCACAGATACGCAGTATTTT.

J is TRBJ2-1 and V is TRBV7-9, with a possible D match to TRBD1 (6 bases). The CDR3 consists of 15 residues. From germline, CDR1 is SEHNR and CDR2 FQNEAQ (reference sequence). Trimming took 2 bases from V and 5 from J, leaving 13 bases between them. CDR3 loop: CASSLIQRGNNEQFF. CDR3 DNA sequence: TGTGCCAGCAGCTTAATCCAAAGGGGGAACAATGAGCAGTTCTTC.

The CDR3 nucleotides are TGCAGCGTTGGGCAACAGATTCAAGAGACCCAGTACTTC. Protein product: CSVGQQIQETQYF. This chain links TRBV29-1 with TRBJ2-5; D is ambiguous. Germline lookup yields CDR1 SQVTM and CDR2 ANQGSEA. The CDR3 extends over 13 amino acids. V shed 4 bases and J shed 2 bases, with 11 bases lying between them.

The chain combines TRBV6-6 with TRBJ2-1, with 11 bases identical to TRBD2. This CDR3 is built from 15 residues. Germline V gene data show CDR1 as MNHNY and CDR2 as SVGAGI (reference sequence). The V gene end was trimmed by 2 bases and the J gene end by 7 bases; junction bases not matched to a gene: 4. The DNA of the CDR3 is TGTGCCAGCAGTTACGTGCTAGCGGGAGGAAATGAGCAGTTCTTC. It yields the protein CASSYVLAGGNEQFF.